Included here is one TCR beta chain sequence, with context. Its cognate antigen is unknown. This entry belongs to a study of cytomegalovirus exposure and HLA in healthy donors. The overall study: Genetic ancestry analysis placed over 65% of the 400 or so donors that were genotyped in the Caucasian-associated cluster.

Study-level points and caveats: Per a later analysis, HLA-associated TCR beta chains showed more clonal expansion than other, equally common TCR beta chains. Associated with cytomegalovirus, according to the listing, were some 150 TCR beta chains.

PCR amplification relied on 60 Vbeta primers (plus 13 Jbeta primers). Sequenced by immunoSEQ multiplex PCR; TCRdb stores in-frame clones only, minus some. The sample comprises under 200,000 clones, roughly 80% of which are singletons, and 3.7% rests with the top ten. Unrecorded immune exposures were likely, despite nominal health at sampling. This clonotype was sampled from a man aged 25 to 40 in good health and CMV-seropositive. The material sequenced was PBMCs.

In DNA, the CDR3 is TGTGCCAGCAAAAGTCCCGGGTCTCCGACCGAGCAGTACTTC. Protein sequence: CASKSPGSPTEQYF. The chain uses TRBV6-1 and TRBJ2-7; D is unresolved. The germline V gene has CDR1 MNHNS and CDR2 SASEGT. This CDR3 region has 14 residues. Trimming cost V 7 bases and J 6 bases, with 19 bases left between them.